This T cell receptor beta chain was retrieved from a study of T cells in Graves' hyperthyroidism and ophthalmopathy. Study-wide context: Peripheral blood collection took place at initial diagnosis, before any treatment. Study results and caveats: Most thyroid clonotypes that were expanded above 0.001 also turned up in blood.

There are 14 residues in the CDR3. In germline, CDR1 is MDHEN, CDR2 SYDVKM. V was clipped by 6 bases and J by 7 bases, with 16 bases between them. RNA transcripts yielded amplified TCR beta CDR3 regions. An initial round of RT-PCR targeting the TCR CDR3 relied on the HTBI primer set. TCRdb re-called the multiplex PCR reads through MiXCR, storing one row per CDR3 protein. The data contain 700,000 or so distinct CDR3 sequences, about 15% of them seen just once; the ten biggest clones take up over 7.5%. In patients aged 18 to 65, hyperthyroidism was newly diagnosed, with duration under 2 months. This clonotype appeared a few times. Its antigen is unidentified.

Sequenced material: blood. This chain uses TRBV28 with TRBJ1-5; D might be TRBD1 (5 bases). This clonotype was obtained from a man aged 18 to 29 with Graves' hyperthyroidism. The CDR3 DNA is TGTGCCAGCAGCCCGCTGGGGCAATACCAGCCCCAGCATTTT. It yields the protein CASSPLGQYQPQHF. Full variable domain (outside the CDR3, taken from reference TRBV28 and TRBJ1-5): DVKVTQSSRYLVKRTGEKVFLECVQDMDHENMFWYRQDPGLGLRLIYFSYDVKMKEKGDIPEGYSVSREKKERFSLILESASTNQTSMYLCASSPLGQYQPQHFGDGTRLSIL.